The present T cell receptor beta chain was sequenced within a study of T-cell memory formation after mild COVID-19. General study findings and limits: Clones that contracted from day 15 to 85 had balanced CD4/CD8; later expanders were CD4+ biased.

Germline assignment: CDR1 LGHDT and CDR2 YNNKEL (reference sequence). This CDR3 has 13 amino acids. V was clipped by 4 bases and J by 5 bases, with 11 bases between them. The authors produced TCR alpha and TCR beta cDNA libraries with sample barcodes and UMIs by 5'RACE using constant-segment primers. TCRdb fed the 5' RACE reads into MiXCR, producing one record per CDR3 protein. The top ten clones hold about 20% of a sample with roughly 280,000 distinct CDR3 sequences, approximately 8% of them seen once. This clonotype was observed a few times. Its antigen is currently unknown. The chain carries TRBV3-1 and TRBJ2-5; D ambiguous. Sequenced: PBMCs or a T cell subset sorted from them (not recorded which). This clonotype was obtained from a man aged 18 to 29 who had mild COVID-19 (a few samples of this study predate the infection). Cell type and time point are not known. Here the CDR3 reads CASSLKITETQYF. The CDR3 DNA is TGTGCCAGCAGCCTCAAGATTACGGAGACCCAGTACTTC.